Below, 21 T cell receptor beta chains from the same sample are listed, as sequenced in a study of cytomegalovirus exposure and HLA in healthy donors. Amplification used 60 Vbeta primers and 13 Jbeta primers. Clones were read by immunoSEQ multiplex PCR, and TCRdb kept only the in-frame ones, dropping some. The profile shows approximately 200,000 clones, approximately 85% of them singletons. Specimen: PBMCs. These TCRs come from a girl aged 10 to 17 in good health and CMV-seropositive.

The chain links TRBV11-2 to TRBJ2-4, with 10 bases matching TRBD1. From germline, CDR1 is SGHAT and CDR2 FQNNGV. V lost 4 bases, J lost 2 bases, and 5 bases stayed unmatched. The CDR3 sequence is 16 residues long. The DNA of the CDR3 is TGTGCCAGCAGCTGGGACAGGGGATGGTCCAAAAACATTCAGTACTTC. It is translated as CASSWDRGWSKNIQYF.

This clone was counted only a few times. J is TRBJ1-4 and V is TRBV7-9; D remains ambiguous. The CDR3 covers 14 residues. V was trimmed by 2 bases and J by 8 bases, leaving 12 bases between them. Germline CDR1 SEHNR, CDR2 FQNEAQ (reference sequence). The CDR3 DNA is TGTGCCAGCAGCTTATACGCATCACAGGAAAAACTGTTTTTT. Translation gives CASSLYASQEKLFF.

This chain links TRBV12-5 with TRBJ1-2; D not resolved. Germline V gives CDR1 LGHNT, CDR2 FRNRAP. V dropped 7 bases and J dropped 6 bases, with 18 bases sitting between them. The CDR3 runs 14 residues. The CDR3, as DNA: TGTGCTAGTGCCTCCCCCGCGGGCCCGAATGGCTACACCTTC. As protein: CASASPAGPNGYTF. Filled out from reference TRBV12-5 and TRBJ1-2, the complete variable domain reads DARVTQTPRHKVTEMGQEVTMRCQPILGHNTVFWYRQTMMQGLELLAYFRNRAPLDDSGMPKDRFSAEMPDATLATLKIQPSEPRDSAVYFCASASPAGPNGYTFGSGTRLTVV.

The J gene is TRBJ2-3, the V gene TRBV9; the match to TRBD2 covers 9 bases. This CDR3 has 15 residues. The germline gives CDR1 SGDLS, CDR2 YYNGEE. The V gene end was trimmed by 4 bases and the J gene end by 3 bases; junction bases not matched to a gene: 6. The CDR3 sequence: CASSRAGGPTDTQYF. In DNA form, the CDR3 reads TGTGCCAGCAGCCGAGCGGGGGGTCCTACAGATACGCAGTATTTT.

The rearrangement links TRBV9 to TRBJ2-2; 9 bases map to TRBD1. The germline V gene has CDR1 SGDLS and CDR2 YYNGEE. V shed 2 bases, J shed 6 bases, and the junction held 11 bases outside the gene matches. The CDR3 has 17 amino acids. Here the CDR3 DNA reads TGTGCCAGCAGCGTTACTCCGGGACAGGGCACTTCCGGGGAGCTGTTTTTT. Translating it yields CASSVTPGQGTSGELFF.

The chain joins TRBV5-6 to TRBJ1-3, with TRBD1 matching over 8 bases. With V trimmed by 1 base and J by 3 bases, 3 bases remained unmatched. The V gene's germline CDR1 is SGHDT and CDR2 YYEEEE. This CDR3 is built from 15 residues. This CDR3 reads CASSLQGAFGNTIYF. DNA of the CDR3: TGTGCCAGCAGCTTGCAGGGGGCATTTGGAAACACCATATATTTT.

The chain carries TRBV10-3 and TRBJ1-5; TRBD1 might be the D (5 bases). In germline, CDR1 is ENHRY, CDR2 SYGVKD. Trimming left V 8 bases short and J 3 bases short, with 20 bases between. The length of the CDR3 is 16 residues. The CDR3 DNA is TGTGCCATCTCTCCACACGGGACGGACTACAATCAGCCCCAGCATTTT. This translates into CAISPHGTDYNQPQHF.

CDR3 sequence reads: CASSLAGGGAHNEQFF. For the CDR3, the DNA is TGTGCCAGCAGCTTGGCGGGCGGGGGGGCCCACAATGAGCAGTTCTTC. V is TRBV5-4 and J is TRBJ2-1; TRBD2 agrees at 9 bases. Germline CDR1 reads SGHNT; CDR2 reads YYREEE (reference sequence). This CDR3 is 16 amino acids long. Germline trimming cut 0 bases from V and 5 bases from J; bases unmatched to any gene: 6.

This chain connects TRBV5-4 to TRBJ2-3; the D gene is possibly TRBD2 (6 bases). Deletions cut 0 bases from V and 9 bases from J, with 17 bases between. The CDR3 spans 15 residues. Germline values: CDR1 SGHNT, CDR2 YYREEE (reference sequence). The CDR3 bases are TGTGCCAGCAGCTTGGATTCCGGAGGGAGGTGGACGCAGTATTTT. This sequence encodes CASSLDSGGRWTQYF.

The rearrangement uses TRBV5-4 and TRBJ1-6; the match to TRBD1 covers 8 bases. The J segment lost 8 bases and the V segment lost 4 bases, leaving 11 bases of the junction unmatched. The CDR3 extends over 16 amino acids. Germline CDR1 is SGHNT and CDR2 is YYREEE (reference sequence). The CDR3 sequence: CASSPDRARSDSPLHF. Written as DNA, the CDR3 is TGTGCCAGCAGCCCGGACAGGGCGAGGAGCGATTCACCCCTCCACTTT.

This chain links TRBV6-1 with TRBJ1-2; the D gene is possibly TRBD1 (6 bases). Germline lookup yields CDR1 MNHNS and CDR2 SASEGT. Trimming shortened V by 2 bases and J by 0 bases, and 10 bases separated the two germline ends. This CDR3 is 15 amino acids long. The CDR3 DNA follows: TGTGCCAGCAGTGAAAGGGGGGGAGCTAACTATGGCTACACCTTC. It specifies CASSERGGANYGYTF.

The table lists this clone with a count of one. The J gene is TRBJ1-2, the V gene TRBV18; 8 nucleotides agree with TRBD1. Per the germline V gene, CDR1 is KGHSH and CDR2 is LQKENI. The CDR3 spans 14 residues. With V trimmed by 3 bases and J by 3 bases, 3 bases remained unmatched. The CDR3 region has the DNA TGTGCCAGCTCACCGGACAGGGCGCACTATGGCTACACCTTC. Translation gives CASSPDRAHYGYTF.

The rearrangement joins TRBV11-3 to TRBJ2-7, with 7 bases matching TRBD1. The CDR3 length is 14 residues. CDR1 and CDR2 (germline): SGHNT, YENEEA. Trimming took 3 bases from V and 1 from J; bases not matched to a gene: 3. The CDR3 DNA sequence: TGTGCCAGCAGCTTTAACAGGGGATCCTACGAGCAGTACTTC. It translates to CASSFNRGSYEQYF.

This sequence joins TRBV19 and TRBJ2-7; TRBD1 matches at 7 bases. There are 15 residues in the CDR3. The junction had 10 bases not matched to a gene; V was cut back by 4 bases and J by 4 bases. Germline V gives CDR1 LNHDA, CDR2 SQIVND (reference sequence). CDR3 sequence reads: CASSSLDRDLYEQYF. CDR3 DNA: TGTGCCAGTAGTAGCCTCGACAGGGACCTGTACGAGCAGTACTTC.

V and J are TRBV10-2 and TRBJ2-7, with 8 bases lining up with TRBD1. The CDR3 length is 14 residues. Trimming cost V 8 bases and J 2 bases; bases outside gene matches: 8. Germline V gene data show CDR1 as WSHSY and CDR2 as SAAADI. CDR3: CASAAGTGAYEQYF. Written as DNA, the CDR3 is TGCGCCAGCGCCGCCGGGACAGGAGCCTACGAGCAGTACTTC.

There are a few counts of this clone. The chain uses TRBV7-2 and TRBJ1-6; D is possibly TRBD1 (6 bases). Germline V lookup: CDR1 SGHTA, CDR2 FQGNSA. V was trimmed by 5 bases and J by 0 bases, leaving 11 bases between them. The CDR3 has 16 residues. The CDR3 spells CASSPQGPSYNSPLHF. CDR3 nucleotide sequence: TGTGCCAGCAGCCCACAGGGCCCCTCCTATAATTCACCCCTCCACTTT.

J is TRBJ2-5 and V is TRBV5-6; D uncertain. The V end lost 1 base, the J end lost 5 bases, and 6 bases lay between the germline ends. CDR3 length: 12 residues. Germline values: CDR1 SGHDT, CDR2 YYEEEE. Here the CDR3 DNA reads TGTGCCAGCAGCTTGTTGGCTGAGACCCAGTACTTC. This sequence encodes CASSLLAETQYF.

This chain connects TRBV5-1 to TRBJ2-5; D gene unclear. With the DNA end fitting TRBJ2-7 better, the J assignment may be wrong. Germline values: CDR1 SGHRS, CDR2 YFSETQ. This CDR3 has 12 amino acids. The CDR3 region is CASSVPSYEQYF. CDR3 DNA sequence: TGCGCCAGCAGCGTCCCCTCCTACGAGCAGTACTTC.

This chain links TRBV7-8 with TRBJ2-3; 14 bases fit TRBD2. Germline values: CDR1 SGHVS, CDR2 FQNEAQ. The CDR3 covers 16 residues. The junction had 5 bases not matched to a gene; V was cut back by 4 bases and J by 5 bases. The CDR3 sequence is CASSSLTSGGVDTQYF. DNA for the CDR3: TGTGCCAGCAGCTCGTTGACTAGCGGGGGGGTAGATACGCAGTATTTT.

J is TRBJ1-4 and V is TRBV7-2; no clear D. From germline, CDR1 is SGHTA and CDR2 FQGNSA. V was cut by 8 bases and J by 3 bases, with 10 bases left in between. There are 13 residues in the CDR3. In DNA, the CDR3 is TGTGCCAGCTCCGTTAGTCCTAATGAAAAACTGTTTTTT. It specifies CASSVSPNEKLFF.

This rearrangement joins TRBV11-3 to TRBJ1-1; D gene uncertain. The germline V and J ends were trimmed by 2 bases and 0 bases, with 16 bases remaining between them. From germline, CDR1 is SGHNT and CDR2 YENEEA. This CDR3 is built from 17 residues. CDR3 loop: CASSLRGYGVMNTEAFF. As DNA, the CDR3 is TGTGCCAGCAGCTTACGAGGGTACGGGGTCATGAACACTGAAGCTTTCTTT. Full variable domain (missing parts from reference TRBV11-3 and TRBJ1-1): EAGVVQSPRYKIIEKKQPVAFWCNPISGHNTLYWYLQNLGQGPELLIRYENEEAVDDSQLPKDRFSAERLKGVDSTLKIQPAELGDSAVYLCASSLRGYGVMNTEAFFGQGTRLTVV.